This entry features one T cell receptor beta chain sequence. This record belongs to a study of blood T cell repertoires in COVID-19. Sequencing was performed with immunoSEQ multiplex PCR; in TCRdb, only in-frame clones are kept and a portion is missing. The data show about 100,000 clones, with 60% to 85% seen just once and approximately 18% held by the top ten. The sample consisted of peripheral blood. The clonotype originates from a woman older than 75 with active or convalescent COVID-19.

The CDR3 sequence is CASSDTGRGTEAFF. The CDR3 coding sequence is TGTGCCAGCAGCGACACAGGGAGGGGGACTGAAGCTTTCTTT. This chain links TRBV11-2 with TRBJ1-1, with D possibly being TRBD1 (6 bases). V lost 5 bases and J 5 bases, leaving 15 bases between the germline ends. Looked up from germline, CDR1 is SGHAT and CDR2 is FQNNGV. This CDR3 has 14 residues.